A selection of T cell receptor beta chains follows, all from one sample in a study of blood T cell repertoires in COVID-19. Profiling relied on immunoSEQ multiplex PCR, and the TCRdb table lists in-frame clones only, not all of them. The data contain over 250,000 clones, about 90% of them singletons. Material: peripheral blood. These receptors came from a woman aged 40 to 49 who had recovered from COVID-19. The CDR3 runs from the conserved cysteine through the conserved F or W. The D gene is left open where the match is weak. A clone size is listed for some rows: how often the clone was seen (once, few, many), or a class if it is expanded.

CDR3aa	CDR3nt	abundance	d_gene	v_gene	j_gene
CASSQTGVETQYF	TGTGCCAGCAGTCAGACAGGGGTGGAGACCCAGTACTTC	few	TRBD1	TRBV6-6	TRBJ2-5
CASRWTGGPSREQYF	TGTGCCAGCAGATGGACAGGGGGTCCTTCTCGGGAGCAGTACTTC	many	TRBD1	TRBV13	TRBJ2-7
CAWRGPGTGVFGYTF	TGTGCCTGGAGGGGCCCTGGGACAGGGGTTTTCGGCTACACCTTC	NA	TRBD1	TRBV30	TRBJ1-2
CASSAGGESGYTF	TGTGCCAGCAGCGCAGGGGGCGAAAGTGGCTACACCTTC	NA	TRBD1	TRBV9	TRBJ1-2
CASSPRKIATDTQYF	TGTGCCAGTAGTCCTCGTAAGATAGCCACAGATACGCAGTATTTT	NA	NA	TRBV19	TRBJ2-3
CASSQYGATNEKLFF	TGTGCCAGCAGCCAATACGGGGCAACTAATGAAAAACTGTTTTTT	NA	NA	TRBV14	TRBJ1-4
CASSQMPGTGNYGYTF	TGTGCCAGCAGCCAGATGCCCGGGACAGGGAACTATGGCTACACCTTC	few	TRBD1	TRBV4-2	TRBJ1-2
CASSGTGSDYGYTF	TGTGCCAGCAGCGGGACAGGGAGTGACTATGGCTACACCTTC	NA	TRBD1	TRBV9	TRBJ1-2
CASSPAGTGPNTEAFF	TGCGCCAGCAGTCCCGCCGGGACAGGGCCGAACACTGAAGCTTTCTTT	NA	TRBD1	TRBV10-1	TRBJ1-1
CASSGWLRDSPLHF	TGTGCCAGTTCGGGGTGGCTGCGAGATTCACCCCTCCACTTT	NA	NA	TRBV25-1	TRBJ1-6
CASSLDGVQETQYF	TGTGCCAGCAGCTTGGACGGGGTCCAAGAGACCCAGTACTTC	NA	NA	TRBV7-2	TRBJ2-5
CASSLAGLTNQPQHF	TGCGCCAGCAGCTTGGCAGGGCTTACCAATCAGCCCCAGCATTTT	NA	NA	TRBV5-1	TRBJ1-5
CASSFLGGQGYEQYF	TGTGCCAGCAGTTTCTTGGGGGGGCAGGGTTACGAGCAGTACTTC	NA	NA	TRBV27	TRBJ2-7
CASSFRYNEQFF	TGTGCCAGCAGTTTCCGGTACAATGAGCAGTTCTTC	once	NA	TRBV12-3/TRBV12-4	TRBJ2-1
CASSPAAGGEFYEQYF	TGCGCCAGCAGCCCTGCTGCGGGGGGCGAGTTCTACGAGCAGTACTTC	NA	TRBD2	TRBV4-3	TRBJ2-7
CAWSVGGFGELFF	TGTGCCTGGAGCGTCGGGGGTTTCGGGGAGCTGTTTTTT	NA	NA	TRBV30	TRBJ2-2
CASRDRDEQYF	TGTGCCAGCAGGGACCGGGATGAGCAGTACTTC	many	NA	TRBV2	TRBJ2-7
CASSNRDTTGYTF	TGTGCCAGTAGTAACCGGGACACCACCGGCTACACCTTC	NA	NA	TRBV19	TRBJ1-2
CASSGRQINEKLFF	TGTGCCAGCAGTGGGAGACAGATTAATGAAAAACTGTTTTTT	NA	NA	TRBV2	TRBJ1-4
CASSLGTGAFYEQYF	TGTGCCAGCAGCTTGGGGACAGGGGCCTTCTACGAGCAGTACTTC	once	TRBD1	TRBV5-4	TRBJ2-7
CASSLRGPGTNNEQFF	TGTGCCAGCAGCTTAAGGGGGCCGGGGACAAACAATGAGCAGTTCTTC	NA	TRBD1	TRBV7-9	TRBJ2-1
CASSLALAATQETQYF	TGCGCCAGCAGCTTGGCACTAGCGGCGACCCAAGAGACCCAGTACTTC	NA	TRBD2	TRBV5-1	TRBJ2-5
CASRRQATDNYGYTF	TGTGCCAGCAGACGACAGGCAACTGATAACTATGGCTACACCTTC	NA	NA	TRBV7-3	TRBJ1-2
CASSLGGGTDTQYF	TGTGCCAGCAGCTTGGGGGGAGGCACAGATACGCAGTATTTT	NA	NA	TRBV5-4	TRBJ2-3
CASSPRTHSGPTYNEQFF	TGTGCCAGCAGTCCCCGGACCCATAGCGGGCCTACCTACAATGAGCAGTTCTTC	NA	TRBD2	TRBV28	TRBJ2-1
CASSPDPSGTCF	TGTGCCAGCAGCCCCGACCCCTCCGGGACATGCTTT	NA	NA	TRBV7-2	TRBJ1-1
CASSQAPGVKREAFF	TGCGCCAGCAGCCAAGCCCCGGGGGTAAAAAGGGAAGCTTTCTTT	NA	NA	TRBV4-1	TRBJ1-1
CASSPRAPYYEQYF	TGCGCCAGCAGCCCGAGGGCCCCCTACTACGAGCAGTACTTC	NA	NA	TRBV5-1	TRBJ2-7
CASGRPSSGGLKTQYF	TGTGCCAGCGGTCGCCCTTCTAGCGGGGGGCTCAAGACCCAGTACTTC	once	TRBD2	TRBV2	TRBJ2-5
CASSYDSYEQYF	TGTGCCAGCAGCTATGACAGCTACGAGCAGTACTTC	NA	NA	TRBV5-4	TRBJ2-7
CASSLETGVGAFF	TGCGCCAGCAGCTTGGAGACAGGGGTCGGAGCTTTCTTT	NA	TRBD1	TRBV5-1	TRBJ1-1
CASSTGTLLEKLFF	TGTGCCAGCAGTACAGGGACCCTTTTGGAAAAACTGTTTTTT	NA	NA	TRBV6-6	TRBJ1-4
CAIAAGAGGYTF	TGTGCCATCGCGGCGGGGGCGGGAGGCTACACCTTC	NA	NA	TRBV10-3	TRBJ1-2
CASSLRGHTEAFF	TGCGCCAGCAGCTTAAGGGGGCACACTGAAGCTTTCTTT	NA	TRBD1	TRBV5-1	TRBJ1-1
CSVTGRTNEKLFF	TGCAGCGTGACAGGGCGAACTAATGAAAAACTGTTTTTT	NA	TRBD1	TRBV29-1	TRBJ1-4
CASSERGITLNIQYF	TGTGCCAGCAGTGAAAGGGGAATTACCCTAAACATTCAGTACTTC	NA	NA	TRBV2	TRBJ2-4
CASSGTVTQPQHF	TGTGCCAGCAGCGGGACAGTTACTCAGCCCCAGCATTTT	NA	TRBD1	TRBV6-5	TRBJ1-5
CASSGRTGSDYGYTF	TGTGCCAGTAGTGGCCGGACAGGTAGTGACTATGGCTACACCTTC	NA	TRBD1	TRBV19	TRBJ1-2
CASSPSGGPYNEQFF	TGTGCCAGCAGCCCTAGCGGGGGCCCCTACAATGAGCAGTTCTTC	NA	TRBD2	TRBV7-3	TRBJ2-1
CASTLRETQYF	TGTGCCAGCACTTTACGGGAGACCCAGTACTTC	NA	NA	TRBV12-3/TRBV12-4	TRBJ2-5
CASSPTTSGGSGDTQYF	TGCGCCAGCAGCCCCACAACTAGCGGGGGGTCCGGAGATACGCAGTATTTT	NA	TRBD2	TRBV5-1	TRBJ2-3
CATGTGAHEQYF	TGTGCCACTGGGACAGGGGCCCACGAGCAGTACTTC	few	TRBD1	TRBV19	TRBJ2-7
CASSPPAPGAYNSPLHF	TGTGCCAGCAGTCCCCCCGCGCCGGGGGCCTATAATTCACCCCTCCACTTT	NA	NA	TRBV2	TRBJ1-6
CAWDLYSNEKLFF	TGTGCCTGGGACCTATACAGTAATGAAAAACTGTTTTTT	NA	NA	TRBV30	TRBJ1-4
CASLRGSSDYGYTF	TGTGCCTCCTTAAGGGGGTCCTCGGATTATGGCTACACCTTC	few	NA	TRBV19	TRBJ1-2
CASSFDSMNTEAFF	TGTGCCAGCAGCTTTGACAGCATGAACACTGAAGCTTTCTTT	NA	NA	TRBV7-9	TRBJ1-1
CASSRNWGGTEAFF	TGTGCCAGCAGCCGAAACTGGGGAGGCACTGAAGCTTTCTTT	once	NA	TRBV27	TRBJ1-1
CASSRDSLSYEQYF	TGTGCCAGCTCCCGAGACTCGTTGTCCTACGAGCAGTACTTC	once	NA	TRBV18	TRBJ2-7
CASSIGRTGSQPQHF	TGTGCCAGTAGTATTGGACGGACAGGGAGTCAGCCCCAGCATTTT	NA	TRBD1	TRBV19	TRBJ1-5
CASSLVGQGRGNEQFF	TGTGCCAGCAGCTTAGTCGGACAGGGGAGGGGGAATGAGCAGTTCTTC	NA	TRBD1	TRBV7-8	TRBJ2-1
CASSGLGGGKSMNTEAFF	TGTGCCAGCAGCGGCCTCGGGGGGGGCAAGTCCATGAACACTGAAGCTTTCTTT	NA	NA	TRBV5-4	TRBJ1-1
CAISESRGQGTEAFF	TGTGCCATCAGTGAGTCGCGGGGACAGGGCACTGAAGCTTTCTTT	NA	TRBD1	TRBV10-3	TRBJ1-1
CASRAGDGYTF	TGTGCCAGCAGGGCGGGTGACGGCTACACCTTC	NA	NA	TRBV6-4	TRBJ1-2
CASSQWTGKNTGELFF	TGTGCCAGCAGCCAGTGGACAGGGAAGAACACCGGGGAGCTGTTTTTT	NA	TRBD1	TRBV14	TRBJ2-2
CASSRGYTEAFF	TGTGCCAGCAGCCGCGGATACACTGAAGCTTTCTTT	NA	NA	TRBV5-6	TRBJ1-1
CASSLMTGYGYTF	TGTGCCAGCAGTTTAATGACAGGCTATGGCTACACCTTC	NA	NA	TRBV12-3/TRBV12-4	TRBJ1-2
CASSVTGGGNTEAFF	TGTGCCAGCAGCGTTACAGGGGGCGGGAACACTGAAGCTTTCTTT	NA	TRBD1	TRBV9	TRBJ1-1